This TCR beta chain was retrieved from a study of persistence of HIV-infected CD4 T cells. The study, taken as a whole, reports: TCRbeta richness was lower in CMV- and Gag-responding cells than in anti-CD3/anti-CD28-responding cells.

The immunoSEQ assay was version 4, run in survey mode. Generated by immunoSEQ multiplex PCR, the TCRdb table keeps only in-frame clones and is missing some. Counted here are under 20,000 clones, about 60% occurring once; the ten biggest clones make up over 1.5%. The stimulus was an HIV-1 Gag 15-mer peptide pool, about 1 ug/peptide/mL. Responding CD4+ T cells were sorted by upregulation of both CD40 ligand and CD69. These HIV-1-infected adults initiated suppressive ART in chronic infection. Donors had undetectable plasma HIV-1 RNA, under 50 copies/mL, for 4+ years. The CDR3 consists of 14 residues. From germline, CDR1 is SNHLY and CDR2 FYNNEI. Trimming shortened V by 6 bases and J by 8 bases, and 19 bases separated the two germline ends. In regard to this clone: Its matching antigen is unknown.

The chain has TRBV2 and TRBJ1-2, with D possibly matching TRBD1 (5 bases). The sequence derives from an adult woman with HIV who was CMV-seropositive. This specimen consisted of CD4+ T cells sorted from PBMCs after approximately 19-hour stimulation, obtained from a patient who received antiretroviral therapy. CDR3: CASRGKGPFRGYTF. Written as DNA, the CDR3 is TGTGCCAGCAGGGGCAAGGGGCCCTTCCGGGGCTACACCTTC.